These 5 T cell receptor beta chains originate from one sample sequenced in a study of T-cell memory formation after mild COVID-19 (dated by TCRdb to the early 2020s). Library generation was performed with 5' RACE. Sequencing was performed on an Illumina NovaSeq 6000. TCRdb took the public reads, trimmed them with fastp at Q25, ran MiXCR for clone calling and kept in-frame beta chains. Every entry covers one CDR3 protein and lists the most common genes and DNA from its rows. For this sample the table gives around 430,000 distinct CDR3 sequences, of which about 17% were detected only once. The ten largest clonotypes hold 20% to 25% of the sample. The sequenced sample was PBMCs or a T cell subset sorted from them (not recorded which). These receptors were collected from a young man who had mild COVID-19 (a few samples of this study predate the infection). The sample titles of this study are shuffled in the database, so cell type and time point are left out; the donor was told from shared clones.

V gene TRBV7-6 combines with J gene TRBJ1-1, with a weak D call TRBD1 (6 bases). The V end lost 3 bases, the J end lost 2 bases, and 16 bases lay between the germline ends. This CDR3 has 16 residues. Per germline, CDR1 SGHVS and CDR2 FNYEAQ. The CDR3 DNA follows: TGTGCCAGCAGCTTGGGAGGGGGGTCGGAAAACACTGAAGCTTTCTTT. Its translation is CASSLGGGSENTEAFF.

A few counts support this clonotype. The gene calls are TRBV4-3 and TRBJ1-1; no definite D call. Germline CDR1 and CDR2: LGHNA and YSLEER. The V end was cut by 0 bases, the J end by 5 bases, with 7 bases between. The CDR3 runs 13 residues. The CDR3, as DNA: TGCGCCAGCAGCCAAGAGGGAGTTACTGAAGCTTTCTTT. It yields the protein CASSQEGVTEAFF.

This clonotype has more than one count but fewer than ten. Written as DNA, the CDR3 is TGTGCCAGCAGCCCATTAGGCTCACCCCTCCACTTT. Its protein product is CASSPLGSPLHF. The chain employs TRBV7-2 and TRBJ1-6, with no clear D. Germline V CDR1 and CDR2: SGHTA, FQGNSA. The CDR3 spans 12 residues. V was shortened by 5 bases and J by 10 bases, with 9 bases between the two germline ends. The full variable domain, in which reference TRBV7-2 and TRBJ1-6 provide the parts outside the CDR3, is GAGVSQSPSNKVTEKGKDVELRCDPISGHTALYWYRQSLGQGLEFLIYFQGNSAPDKSGLPSDRFSAERTGGSVSTLTIQRTQQEDSAVYLCASSPLGSPLHFGNGTRLTVT.

This clonotype turned up a few times. The chain couples TRBV5-1 to TRBJ1-4; 11 bases are shared with TRBD1. CDR3 length equals 16 residues. Trimming cost V 0 bases and J 7 bases; bases outside gene matches: 5. Germline CDR1 reads SGHRS; CDR2 reads YFSETQ. CDR3 nucleotide sequence: TGCGCCAGCAGCTTGGAATGGACAGGGGGCGGTGAAAAACTGTTTTTT. Translated: CASSLEWTGGGEKLFF. The entire variable domain, with the rest obtained from reference TRBV5-1 and TRBJ1-4, is as follows: KAGVTQTPRYLIKTRGQQVTLSCSPISGHRSVSWYQQTPGQGLQFLFEYFSETQRNKGNFPGRFSGRQFSNSRSEMNVSTLELGDSALYLCASSLEWTGGGEKLFFGSGTQLSVL.

The CDR3 DNA reads TGTGCCAGCAGCTCAAGGCCCCCTGAAGCTTTCTTT. This codes for CASSSRPPEAFF. The rearrangement joins TRBV7-2 to TRBJ1-1, with unresolved D. The germline V gene has CDR1 SGHTA and CDR2 FQGNSA. The CDR3 covers 12 residues. V shed 4 bases and J shed 6 bases, with 9 bases lying between them.